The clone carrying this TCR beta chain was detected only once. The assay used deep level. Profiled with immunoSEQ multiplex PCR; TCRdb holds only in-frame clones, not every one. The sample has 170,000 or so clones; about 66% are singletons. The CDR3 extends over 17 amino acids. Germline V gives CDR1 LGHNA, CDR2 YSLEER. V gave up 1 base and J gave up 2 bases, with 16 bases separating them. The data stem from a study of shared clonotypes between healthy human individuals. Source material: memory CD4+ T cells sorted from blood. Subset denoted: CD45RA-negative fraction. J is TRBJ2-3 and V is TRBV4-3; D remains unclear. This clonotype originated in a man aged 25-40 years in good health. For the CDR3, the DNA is TGCGCCAGCAGCCAAGCTCCGGGCCCCAACCCCACAGATACGCAGTATTTT. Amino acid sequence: CASSQAPGPNPTDTQYF.